One sample yielded the 31 T cell receptor beta chains listed below, sequenced in a study of blood T cell repertoires in COVID-19. The assay was immunoSEQ multiplex PCR, and TCRdb's table has in-frame clones only and misses some. The repertoire holds around 260,000 clones, with 70% to 90% as singletons. The sequenced sample was peripheral blood. These receptors all stem from a woman aged 25 to 45 with active or convalescent COVID-19.

This chain uses TRBV7-8 with TRBJ1-1; D perhaps matches TRBD1 (5 bases). The CDR3 is 15 residues long. The germline V gene has CDR1 SGHVS and CDR2 FQNEAQ. V lost 5 bases, J lost 5 bases, and 18 bases lay in between. CDR3 amino acids: CASSRRDGRGTEAFF. In nucleotides, the CDR3 is TGTGCCAGCAGCAGGCGGGACGGCCGAGGTACTGAAGCTTTCTTT.

V gene TRBV28 combines with J gene TRBJ1-5; no definite D call. The length of the CDR3 is 14 residues. V was trimmed by 3 bases and J by 6 bases, leaving 12 bases between them. Germline V gene lookup returns CDR1 MDHEN and CDR2 SYDVKM. CDR3 loop: CASSLWLSGQPQHF. The DNA for the CDR3 is TGTGCCAGCAGTTTGTGGCTATCGGGTCAGCCCCAGCATTTT.

This chain connects TRBV30 to TRBJ1-6; 10 positions match TRBD1. Trimming took 3 bases from V and 7 from J; bases not matched to a gene: 12. CDR1 is GTSNPN and CDR2 is SVGIG in the germline V gene (reference sequence). The CDR3 contains 17 residues. The CDR3 sequence is CAWRDRGLLVNNSPLHF. CDR3 nucleotides: TGTGCCTGGAGAGACAGGGGGCTCCTCGTCAACAATTCACCCCTCCACTTT.

The rearrangement links TRBV9 to TRBJ1-6; 8 positions match TRBD1. V lost 0 bases, J lost 7 bases, and 3 bases stayed unmatched. This CDR3 has 15 residues. The germline CDR1 and CDR2 sequences are SGDLS and YYNGEE. The CDR3 DNA reads TGTGCCAGCAGCGTAGGGACAGGGCTCAATTCACCCCTCCACTTT. It translates to CASSVGTGLNSPLHF.

The chain links TRBV6-2 or TRBV6-3 to TRBJ2-5; TRBD1 is a possible D gene (7 bases). The CDR3 is 17 amino acids. CDR1 MNHEY and CDR2 SVGEGT come from the germline V gene. V was clipped by 3 bases and J by 2 bases, with 19 bases between them. The DNA for the CDR3 is TGTGCCAGCAGTTATGAGAGGGGGGACAGCTCACAAGAGACCCAGTACTTC. It codes for CASSYERGDSSQETQYF.

The gene calls are TRBV10-3 and TRBJ1-2; 7 positions agree with TRBD1. CDR1 is ENHRY and CDR2 is SYGVKD in the germline V gene. CDR3 length equals 14 residues. J was trimmed by 6 bases and V by 6 bases; bases with no gene match: 10. In DNA form, the CDR3 reads TGTGCCATCAGCGTGGGGAGTCAGGGGGATGGCTACACCTTC. It translates to CAISVGSQGDGYTF.

This clone has just one count. The chain employs TRBV19 and TRBJ2-5, with 7 bases lining up with TRBD1. J was trimmed by 7 bases and V by 4 bases; bases with no gene match: 3. CDR3 size: 12 residues. The germline V gene encodes CDR1 LNHDA and CDR2 SQIVND (reference sequence). The CDR3 DNA reads TGTGCCAGTAGTACACACAGGGGGACCCAGTACTTC. Translating gives CASSTHRGTQYF.

This chain uses TRBV7-2 with TRBJ2-5; 7 bases map to TRBD1. Gene TRBJ2-7 matches the end of the DNA better, so the J call may be wrong. Per the germline V gene, CDR1 is SGHTA and CDR2 is FQGNSA. This CDR3 contains 15 residues. The CDR3 nucleotides read TGTGCCAGCAGCTCCCTGACAGGGATTCGCCGCGAGCAGTACTTC. It yields the protein CASSSLTGIRREQYF.

The chain recombines TRBV5-1 with TRBJ1-1; D gene unclear. The germline gives CDR1 SGHRS, CDR2 YFSETQ. V was shortened by 0 bases and J by 1 base, with 4 bases between the two germline ends. This CDR3 has 13 residues. The CDR3 DNA sequence: TGCGCCAGCAGCTTGGTCAGGAACACTGAAGCTTTCTTT. Translation: CASSLVRNTEAFF.

The V call is TRBV14, the J call TRBJ2-1; TRBD2 agrees at 15 bases. Germline CDR1 reads SGHDN; CDR2 reads FVKESK. The CDR3 contains 22 residues. Trimming at V came to 2 bases and at J to 4 bases, leaving 18 bases not matched to a gene. CDR3 amino acids: CASSQFGTHPGTSGGKYNEQFF. The CDR3 region has the DNA TGTGCCAGCAGCCAATTTGGGACCCACCCCGGGACTAGCGGGGGGAAGTACAATGAGCAGTTCTTC.

V gene TRBV13 combines with J gene TRBJ1-2; 9 bases fit TRBD1. Germline assignment: CDR1 PRHDT and CDR2 FYEKMQ (reference sequence). The CDR3 has 15 residues. V dropped 5 bases and J dropped 8; count of bases not matched to a gene: 12. The CDR3 sequence is CASSPMTGGDLGYTF. The CDR3 nucleotides are TGTGCCAGCAGCCCGATGACAGGGGGTGATTTAGGCTACACCTTC.

The chain combines TRBV6-5 with TRBJ1-2, with 7 bases identical to TRBD1. Losses at the gene ends were 5 bases for V and 8 bases for J; bases not matched to a gene: 8. The germline V gene has CDR1 MNHEY and CDR2 SVGAGI. The CDR3 runs to 13 residues. The CDR3 sequence is CASSRGQAGGYTF. In nucleotides, the CDR3 is TGTGCCAGCAGTAGGGGGCAGGCGGGAGGCTACACCTTC.

The chain is built from TRBV6-6 and TRBJ1-1; TRBD1 agrees at 7 bases. This CDR3 is built from 14 residues. V shed 2 bases and J 7 bases; nucleotides not matched to a gene: 7. Germline V gives CDR1 MNHNY, CDR2 SVGAGI (reference sequence). The CDR3 bases are TGTGCCAGCAGTTACGTTACAGGGGCCGGTGAAGCTTTCTTT. Its translation: CASSYVTGAGEAFF.

The chain links TRBV27 to TRBJ2-5; D is perhaps TRBD1 (7 bases). In germline, CDR1 is MNHEY, CDR2 SMNVEV (reference sequence). Trimming removed 2 bases from V and 4 bases from J, with 14 bases in between. This CDR3 region has 15 residues. The CDR3 DNA reads as TGTGCCAGCAGTTTAGGCCAGGGGGGTGGAGAGACCCAGTACTTC. It specifies CASSLGQGGGETQYF.

This clone has a single count. V usage is TRBV19 and J usage is TRBJ1-5, with 9 bases matching TRBD1. V trimming: 4 bases; J trimming: 2 bases; junction bases outside the gene matches: 9. The CDR3 runs to 17 residues. Germline assignment: CDR1 LNHDA and CDR2 SQIVND (reference sequence). The CDR3 DNA sequence: TGTGCCAGTAGTAGTACTTCAACAGGGGGCGGCAATCAGCCCCAGCATTTT. This sequence encodes CASSSTSTGGGNQPQHF.

J is TRBJ2-5 and V is TRBV6-2 or TRBV6-3, with 11 bases that match TRBD2. The CDR3 has 17 amino acids. Germline V lookup: CDR1 MNHEY, CDR2 SVGEGT. V lost 6 bases and J lost 4; bases outside the gene matches: 13. Here the CDR3 reads CASSPGVAGGLGETQYF. CDR3 in DNA: TGTGCCAGCAGCCCCGGAGTAGCGGGGGGGCTAGGAGAGACCCAGTACTTC.

V usage is TRBV6-2 or TRBV6-3 and J usage is TRBJ2-7; 7 nucleotides line up with TRBD1. V trimming: 5 bases; J trimming: 3 bases; junction bases outside the gene matches: 7. The CDR3 is made up of 14 amino acids. Germline V lookup: CDR1 MNHEY, CDR2 SVGEGT. The CDR3 sequence is CASSRGGADYEQYF. As DNA, the CDR3 is TGTGCCAGCAGTCGAGGGGGCGCCGACTACGAGCAGTACTTC.

This clone came up once. This chain uses TRBV25-1 with TRBJ2-3; 8 bases fit TRBD2. With V trimmed by 5 bases and J by 3 bases, 13 bases remained unmatched. This CDR3 spans 17 amino acids. Germline V gene data show CDR1 as MGHDK and CDR2 as SYGVNS. For the CDR3, the DNA is TGTGCCAGCAGTCGGACGGGGGGGCTGTGGGCGACAGATACGCAGTATTTT. Its translation: CASSRTGGLWATDTQYF.

The chain links TRBV18 to TRBJ1-1; no firm D call. Deletions cut 9 bases from V and 2 bases from J, with 13 bases between. CDR3 size: 13 residues. Germline CDR1 and CDR2: KGHSH and LQKENI. The CDR3 DNA reads as TGTGCCAGTTCCCTAACTGATAACACTGAAGCTTTCTTT. Translated, it gives CASSLTDNTEAFF.

This clone was detected only a few times. The chain carries TRBV6-2 or TRBV6-3 and TRBJ2-7; 8 nucleotides line up with TRBD1. CDR3 length equals 15 residues. CDR1 and CDR2 from the germline V gene are MNHEY and SVGEGT. Losses at the gene ends were 4 bases for V and 3 bases for J; bases not matched to a gene: 8. The CDR3 sequence: CASSFPGQGFYEQYF. For the CDR3, the DNA is TGTGCCAGCAGTTTCCCAGGACAGGGTTTCTACGAGCAGTACTTC.

This chain joins TRBV6-5 and TRBJ2-2, with D hard to call. CDR3 length: 12 amino acids. Trimming took off 10 bases at V and 3 bases at J, with 9 bases between the two ends. Germline V gene sequence: CDR1 MNHEY, CDR2 SVGAGI. The CDR3 nucleotides read TGTGCCACCTCCCGGTACACCGGGGAGCTGTTTTTT. This gives the protein CATSRYTGELFF.

The CDR3 spells CASSELGTSHSYNEQFF. The CDR3 nucleotides read TGTGCCAGCAGTGAATTGGGGACTTCCCACTCCTACAATGAGCAGTTCTTC. The J gene is TRBJ2-1, the V gene TRBV25-1, with D perhaps TRBD2 (6 bases). V was shortened by 1 base and J by 0 bases, with 13 bases between the two germline ends. CDR3 length: 17 amino acids. Germline V gives CDR1 MGHDK, CDR2 SYGVNS.

V is TRBV5-6 and J is TRBJ1-2, with unresolved D. The V gene's germline CDR1 is SGHDT and CDR2 YYEEEE. V shed 6 bases and J shed 4 bases, with 16 bases lying between them. This CDR3 is built from 14 residues. The CDR3: CASTSHLQIYGYTF. The DNA for the CDR3 is TGTGCCAGCACAAGTCATCTACAGATCTATGGCTACACCTTC.

In its sample, this clone was seen once. DNA for the CDR3: TGCGCCAGCAGCCAAGATCCCCCCCTAGCCGAAACTAGCACAGATACGCAGTATTTT. It is translated as CASSQDPPLAETSTDTQYF. V usage is TRBV4-3 and J usage is TRBJ2-3, with D possibly TRBD2 on 5 matching bases. Trimming took 0 bases from V and 0 from J, leaving 19 bases between them. The CDR3 is 19 amino acids. Germline CDR1 reads LGHNA; CDR2 reads YSLEER.

The chain links TRBV2 to TRBJ2-2, with 8 bases that match TRBD2. This CDR3 contains 14 residues. Per germline, CDR1 SNHLY and CDR2 FYNNEI. With 3 bases clipped from V and 7 bases from J, the junction kept 4 bases outside the gene matches. CDR3 sequence reads: CASSERGVRGELFF. In nucleotides, the CDR3 is TGTGCCAGCAGTGAGCGGGGGGTCCGCGGGGAGCTGTTTTTT.

This chain connects TRBV24-1 to TRBJ2-1; 9 bases fit TRBD1. J was trimmed by 0 bases and V by 4 bases; bases with no gene match: 9. This CDR3 is built from 18 residues. CDR1 and CDR2 (germline): KGHDR, SFDVKD. The CDR3 DNA reads TGTGCCACCAGTGAATCAAGTGGGACAGGGAACTCCTACAATGAGCAGTTCTTC. As protein: CATSESSGTGNSYNEQFF.

The rearrangement joins TRBV12-3 or TRBV12-4 to TRBJ1-1; D is ambiguous. This CDR3 has 12 amino acids. V lost 4 bases and J 10 bases, leaving 13 bases between the germline ends. This CDR3 reads CASSSQAWRAFF. CDR3 DNA sequence: TGTGCCAGCAGTTCCCAAGCTTGGAGAGCTTTCTTT.

The chain links TRBV7-2 to TRBJ1-2, with TRBD1 matching over 7 bases. The CDR3 is 15 amino acids. Losses at the gene ends were 1 base for V and 6 bases for J; bases not matched to a gene: 8. Germline-derived CDR1 and CDR2 are SGHTA and FQGNSA. This CDR3 reads CASSLGRGGVNGYTF. CDR3 in DNA: TGTGCCAGCAGCTTAGGCAGAGGGGGCGTGAATGGCTACACCTTC.

J is TRBJ2-1 and V is TRBV5-1; 9 nucleotides align to TRBD1. V dropped 7 bases and J dropped 9; count of bases not matched to a gene: 11. This CDR3 has 14 residues. The germline gives CDR1 SGHRS, CDR2 YFSETQ. CDR3 residues: CASRPGTGLGEQFF. The CDR3 bases are TGCGCCAGCCGACCCGGGACAGGGTTAGGTGAGCAGTTCTTC.

This chain connects TRBV24-1 to TRBJ2-1; 9 bases agree with TRBD2. J lost 8 bases, V lost 2 bases, and 9 bases had no gene match. This CDR3 has 16 amino acids. Germline V lookup: CDR1 KGHDR, CDR2 SFDVKD. CDR3 sequence (DNA): TGTGCCACCAGTGATTCGGGCGGGGGGGCCAGCGATGAGCAGTTCTTC. As protein: CATSDSGGGASDEQFF.

The chain couples TRBV7-3 to TRBJ1-3; 7 positions agree with TRBD1. Germline loops: CDR1 SGHTA, CDR2 FQGTGA. The V and J ends lost 3 bases and 4 bases, in that order; junction bases with no gene match: 6. CDR3 length equals 15 residues. The CDR3 sequence: CASSLGTGAGNTIYF. The CDR3 DNA is TGTGCCAGCAGCTTGGGTACAGGGGCAGGAAACACCATATATTTT. The variable domain in full, with the rest retrieved from reference TRBV7-3 and TRBJ1-3, is GAGVSQTPSNKVTEKGKYVELRCDPISGHTALYWYRQSLGQGPEFLIYFQGTGAADDSGLPNDRFFAVRPEGSVSTLKIQRTERGDSAVYLCASSLGTGAGNTIYFGEGSWLTVV.